The 11 T cell receptor beta chains below come from one sample, sequenced in a study of blood T cell repertoires in COVID-19. TCRdb keeps only in-frame clones here, not all; method: immunoSEQ multiplex PCR. The repertoire holds roughly 100,000 clones, with about 85% as singletons. Sequencing was done on a sample of peripheral blood. The receptor set was obtained from a human donor in a cohort sampled during active COVID-19.

V and J are TRBV18 and TRBJ2-2; no clear D. The CDR3 totals 12 residues. CDR1 KGHSH and CDR2 LQKENI come from the germline V gene. V lost 3 bases and J lost 4, with 3 bases in between. This CDR3 is CASSPFTGELFF. The CDR3 DNA sequence: TGTGCCAGCTCACCCTTCACCGGGGAGCTGTTTTTT.

V usage is TRBV14 and J usage is TRBJ2-2; tentative D call: TRBD1 (5 bases). The CDR3 runs to 15 residues. Trimming shortened V by 1 base and J by 8 bases, and 14 bases separated the two germline ends. The germline CDR1 and CDR2 sequences are SGHDN and FVKESK. The CDR3 DNA is TGTGCCAGCAGCCAAGGACAGCTTCGAGCTGGGGAGCTGTTTTTT. Protein product: CASSQGQLRAGELFF.

This rearrangement joins TRBV18 to TRBJ2-7; weak D call: TRBD2 (5 bases). The CDR3 runs to 14 residues. Germline CDR1 and CDR2: KGHSH and LQKENI. Trimming pared 2 bases from V and 3 bases from J, leaving 11 bases between. The CDR3 nucleotides read TGTGCCAGCTCACCAGCGGAAGGAGGCTACGAGCAGTACTTC. This encodes CASSPAEGGYEQYF.

The chain has TRBV19 and TRBJ2-7; D possibly corresponds to TRBD1 (6 bases). The CDR3 totals 14 residues. V lost 3 bases to trimming and J lost 6 bases, with 15 bases between them. The germline V gene has CDR1 LNHDA and CDR2 SQIVND (reference sequence). In DNA form, the CDR3 reads TGTGCCAGTAGTATCTTTTCAGGGGCGGGCGAGCAGTACTTC. Amino acids: CASSIFSGAGEQYF.

This chain uses TRBV6-1 with TRBJ1-1; D call uncertain. Trimming removed 2 bases from V and 3 bases from J, with 7 bases in between. This CDR3 has 13 amino acids. Germline V gene sequence: CDR1 MNHNS, CDR2 SASEGT. CDR3 bases: TGTGCCAGCAGTGAACAGGTGGACACTGAAGCTTTCTTT. This codes for CASSEQVDTEAFF.

The chain has TRBV7-2 and TRBJ2-1; D possibly corresponds to TRBD2 (7 bases). This CDR3 region has 15 residues. V gave up 5 bases and J gave up 7 bases, with 18 bases separating them. Germline values: CDR1 SGHTA, CDR2 FQGNSA. CDR3 residues: CASSQSGGGKNEQFF. CDR3 nucleotides: TGTGCCAGCAGCCAATCGGGGGGCGGTAAGAATGAGCAGTTCTTC.

J is TRBJ1-3 and V is TRBV10-3; 7 bases are shared with TRBD1. The CDR3 is made up of 16 amino acids. V was pared by 6 bases and J by 0 bases, with 8 bases of the junction left unmatched. Germline V gene sequence: CDR1 ENHRY, CDR2 SYGVKD. The CDR3 DNA reads TGTGCCATCAGGGATACAGGGGTAGGCTCTGGAAACACCATATATTTT. As protein: CAIRDTGVGSGNTIYF.

The chain couples TRBV2 to TRBJ2-1, with TRBD2 identical over 11 bases. CDR3 length equals 16 residues. V lost 4 bases, J lost 5 bases, and 7 bases stayed unmatched. Germline values: CDR1 SNHLY, CDR2 FYNNEI. CDR3 bases: TGTGCCAGCAGTGGAGGGCCGGGACTAGCGGACAATGAGCAGTTCTTC. It encodes CASSGGPGLADNEQFF.

The chain combines TRBV7-9 with TRBJ2-1, with 9 bases lining up with TRBD1. There are 15 residues in the CDR3. Germline CDR1 reads SEHNR; CDR2 reads FQNEAQ (reference sequence). V was clipped by 5 bases and J by 4 bases; unmatched bases: 6. CDR3 amino acids: CASSPGQGQYNEQFF. In DNA form, the CDR3 reads TGTGCCAGCAGCCCAGGACAGGGGCAGTACAATGAGCAGTTCTTC.

V is TRBV6-5 and J is TRBJ2-5, with D hard to call. Between the trimmed V and J ends, which lost 2 bases and 0 bases, there was a span of 10 bases. The CDR3 length is 15 residues. Per germline, CDR1 MNHEY and CDR2 SVGAGI. The CDR3 nucleotides read TGTGCCAGCAGTTACGGGCAGGCCGACCAAGAGACCCAGTACTTC. Protein sequence: CASSYGQADQETQYF.

This clone appeared once. The rearrangement uses TRBV7-9 and TRBJ2-5; 10 positions agree with TRBD2. From germline, CDR1 is SEHNR and CDR2 FQNEAQ (reference sequence). This CDR3 region has 18 residues. V was pared by 5 bases and J by 1 base, with 13 bases of the junction left unmatched. CDR3 bases: TGTGCCAGCAGCCAAGGATTGGTAGCGGGGGGCCTCCAAGAGACCCAGTACTTC. This codes for CASSQGLVAGGLQETQYF.